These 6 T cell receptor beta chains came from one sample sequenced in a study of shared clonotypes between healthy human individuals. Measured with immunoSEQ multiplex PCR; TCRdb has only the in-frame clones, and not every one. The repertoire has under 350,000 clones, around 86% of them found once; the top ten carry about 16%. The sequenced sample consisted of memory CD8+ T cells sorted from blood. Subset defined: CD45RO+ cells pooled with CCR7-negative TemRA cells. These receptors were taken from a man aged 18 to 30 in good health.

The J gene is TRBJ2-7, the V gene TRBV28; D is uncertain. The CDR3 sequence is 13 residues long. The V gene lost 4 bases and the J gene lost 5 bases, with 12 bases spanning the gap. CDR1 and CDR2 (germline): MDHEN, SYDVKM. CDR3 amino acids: CASSSRLQDEQYF. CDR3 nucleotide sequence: TGTGCCAGCAGTTCCAGGCTCCAAGACGAGCAGTACTTC. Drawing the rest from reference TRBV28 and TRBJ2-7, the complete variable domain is DVKVTQSSRYLVKRTGEKVFLECVQDMDHENMFWYRQDPGLGLRLIYFSYDVKMKEKGDIPEGYSVSREKKERFSLILESASTNQTSMYLCASSSRLQDEQYFGPGTRLTVT.

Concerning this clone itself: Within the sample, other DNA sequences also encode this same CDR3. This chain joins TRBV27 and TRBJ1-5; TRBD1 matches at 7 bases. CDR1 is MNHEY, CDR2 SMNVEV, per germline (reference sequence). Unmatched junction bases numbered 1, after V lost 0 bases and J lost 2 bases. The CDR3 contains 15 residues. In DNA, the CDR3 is TGTGCCAGCAGTTTATCGGGGACAGGCAATCAGCCCCAGCATTTT. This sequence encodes CASSLSGTGNQPQHF.

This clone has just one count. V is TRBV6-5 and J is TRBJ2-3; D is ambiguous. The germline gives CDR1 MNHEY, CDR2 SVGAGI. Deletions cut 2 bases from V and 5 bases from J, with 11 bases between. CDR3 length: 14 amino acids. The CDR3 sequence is CASSYEEGGDTQYF. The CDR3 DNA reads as TGTGCCAGCAGTTACGAGGAAGGCGGAGATACGCAGTATTTT.

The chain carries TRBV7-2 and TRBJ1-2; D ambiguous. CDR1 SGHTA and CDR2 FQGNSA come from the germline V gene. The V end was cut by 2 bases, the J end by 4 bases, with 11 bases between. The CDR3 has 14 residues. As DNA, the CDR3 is TGTGCCAGCAGCTTATATTTTCTTCCCTATGGCTACACCTTC. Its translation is CASSLYFLPYGYTF.

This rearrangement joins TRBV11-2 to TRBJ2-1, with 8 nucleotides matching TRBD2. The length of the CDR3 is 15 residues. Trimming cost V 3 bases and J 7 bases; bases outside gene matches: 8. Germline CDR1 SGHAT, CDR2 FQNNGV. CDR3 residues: CASSFVGLAFNEQFF. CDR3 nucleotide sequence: TGTGCCAGCAGCTTCGTCGGACTAGCATTTAATGAGCAGTTCTTC.

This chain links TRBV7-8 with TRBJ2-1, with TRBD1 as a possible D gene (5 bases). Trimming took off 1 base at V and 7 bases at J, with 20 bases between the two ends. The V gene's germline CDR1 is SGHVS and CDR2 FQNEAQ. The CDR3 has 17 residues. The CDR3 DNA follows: TGTGCCAGCAGCTTAGAAGAACCAGGGTGGTTATGGAATGAGCAGTTCTTC. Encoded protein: CASSLEEPGWLWNEQFF.